The clone carrying this T cell receptor (beta chain) was found a few times. Its specificity is unknown. Germline-derived CDR1 and CDR2 are KGHSH and LQKENI. Trimming took off 5 bases at V and 2 bases at J, with 12 bases between the two ends. This CDR3 is built from 14 residues. This record belongs to a study of cytotoxic CD8 clonotypes in ibrutinib-treated CLL. Study-wide context: Response was recorded as partial in some 25 patients and complete in 2; at median around 68 months, approximately 14 remained remitted and roughly 12 had progressed. Response material was collected after a median 12 months of treatment, range 6 to 36. Findings of the study overall: Private clonotypes, not public ones, expanded at ibrutinib response. Patients showed higher baseline clonality than age-matched healthy donors, and it tracked circulating CD8+ T-cell counts.

Libraries were prepared by immunoSEQ multiplex PCR; TCRdb keeps only in-frame clonotypes and omits some of them. The repertoire holds just over 200,000 clones, about four fifths seen once, with about an eighth in the top ten. This receptor was obtained from a human donor with chronic lymphocytic leukemia. The genes are TRBV18 and TRBJ1-2, with a possible D match to TRBD1 (5 bases). Material: PBMCs, obtained after 12 months of ibrutinib treatment. The CDR3, as DNA: TGTGCCAGCTCATATTCCAGGGAAAACTATGGCTACACCTTC. Translation: CASSYSRENYGYTF.